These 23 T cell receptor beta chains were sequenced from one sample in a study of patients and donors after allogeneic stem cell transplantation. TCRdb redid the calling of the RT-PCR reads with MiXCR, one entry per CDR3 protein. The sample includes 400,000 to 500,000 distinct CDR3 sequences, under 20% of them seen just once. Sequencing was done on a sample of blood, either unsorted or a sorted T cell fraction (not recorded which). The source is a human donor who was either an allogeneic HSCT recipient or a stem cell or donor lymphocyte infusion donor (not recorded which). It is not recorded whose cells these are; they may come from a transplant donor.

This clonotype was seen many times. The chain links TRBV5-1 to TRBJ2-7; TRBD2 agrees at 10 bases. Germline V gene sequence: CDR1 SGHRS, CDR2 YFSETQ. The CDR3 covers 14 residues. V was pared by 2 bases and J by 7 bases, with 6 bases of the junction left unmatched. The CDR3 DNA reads TGCGCCAGCAGCTTACGGCTAGCGGGAGAGGAGCAGTACTTC. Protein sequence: CASSLRLAGEEQYF.

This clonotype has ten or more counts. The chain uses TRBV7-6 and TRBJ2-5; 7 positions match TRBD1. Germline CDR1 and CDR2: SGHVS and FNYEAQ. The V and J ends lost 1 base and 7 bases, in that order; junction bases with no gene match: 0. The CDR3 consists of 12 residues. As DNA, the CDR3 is TGTGCCAGCAGCTTAGACAGGGGGACCCAGTACTTC. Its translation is CASSLDRGTQYF.

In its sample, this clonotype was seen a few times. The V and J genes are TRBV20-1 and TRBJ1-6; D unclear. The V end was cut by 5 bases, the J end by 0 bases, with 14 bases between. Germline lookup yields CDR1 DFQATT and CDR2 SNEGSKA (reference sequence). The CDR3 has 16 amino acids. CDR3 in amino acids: CSAGRPVSSYNSPLHF. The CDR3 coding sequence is TGCAGTGCTGGGAGGCCAGTCAGCTCCTATAATTCACCCCTCCACTTT.

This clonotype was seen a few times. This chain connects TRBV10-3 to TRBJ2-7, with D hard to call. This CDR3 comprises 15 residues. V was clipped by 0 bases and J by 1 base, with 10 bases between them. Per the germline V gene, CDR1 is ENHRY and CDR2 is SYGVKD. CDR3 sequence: CAISESMTASYEQYF. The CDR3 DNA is TGTGCCATCAGTGAGTCGATGACGGCTTCCTACGAGCAGTACTTC.

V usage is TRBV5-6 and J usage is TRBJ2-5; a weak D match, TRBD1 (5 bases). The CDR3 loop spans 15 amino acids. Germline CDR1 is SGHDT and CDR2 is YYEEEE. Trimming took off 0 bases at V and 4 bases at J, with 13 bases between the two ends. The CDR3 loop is CASSLAQASRETQYF. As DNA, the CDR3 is TGTGCCAGCAGCTTGGCACAGGCGTCAAGAGAGACCCAGTACTTC.

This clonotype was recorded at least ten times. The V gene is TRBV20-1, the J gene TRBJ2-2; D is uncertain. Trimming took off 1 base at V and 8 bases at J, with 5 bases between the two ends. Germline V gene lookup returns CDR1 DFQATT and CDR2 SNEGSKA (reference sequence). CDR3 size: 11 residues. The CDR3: CSARGQGELFF. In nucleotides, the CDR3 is TGCAGTGCTAGAGGTCAGGGGGAGCTGTTTTTT.

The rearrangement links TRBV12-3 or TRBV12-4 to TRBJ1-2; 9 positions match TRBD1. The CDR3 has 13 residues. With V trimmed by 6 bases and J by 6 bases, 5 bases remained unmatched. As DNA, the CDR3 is TGTGCCAGCAGCACCGGGACAGGGCATGGCTACACCTTC. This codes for CASSTGTGHGYTF.

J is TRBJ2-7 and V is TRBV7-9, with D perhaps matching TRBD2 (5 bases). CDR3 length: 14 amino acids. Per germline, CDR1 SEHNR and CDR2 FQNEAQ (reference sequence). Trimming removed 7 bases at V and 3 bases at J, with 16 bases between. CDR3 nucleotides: TGTGCCAGCACCTCCACCGGGATTAACTACGAGCAGTACTTC. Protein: CASTSTGINYEQYF. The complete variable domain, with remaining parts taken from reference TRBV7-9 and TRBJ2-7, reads DTGVSQNPRHKITKRGQNVTFRCDPISEHNRLYWYRQTLGQGPEFLTYFQNEAQLEKSRLLSDRFSAERPKGSFSTLEIQRTEQGDSAMYLCASTSTGINYEQYFGPGTRLTVT.

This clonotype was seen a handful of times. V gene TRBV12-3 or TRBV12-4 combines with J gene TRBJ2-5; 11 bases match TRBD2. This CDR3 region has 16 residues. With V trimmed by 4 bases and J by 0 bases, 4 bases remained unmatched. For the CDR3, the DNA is TGTGCCAGCAGTTCTGGGACTAGCGGATACCAAGAGACCCAGTACTTC. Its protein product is CASSSGTSGYQETQYF.

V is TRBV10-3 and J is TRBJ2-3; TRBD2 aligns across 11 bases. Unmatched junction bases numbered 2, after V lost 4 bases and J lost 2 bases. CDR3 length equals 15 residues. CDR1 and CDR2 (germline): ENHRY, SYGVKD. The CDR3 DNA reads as TGTGCCATCAGTGTTAGCGGGGGGGTCACAGATACGCAGTATTTT. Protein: CAISVSGGVTDTQYF.

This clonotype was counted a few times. The DNA for the CDR3 is TGTGCCAGCAGCGAGGACAGGGGAGACTACAATGAGCAGTTCTTC. This sequence encodes CASSEDRGDYNEQFF. J is TRBJ2-1 and V is TRBV7-7; 9 bases match TRBD1. CDR3 length equals 15 residues. The germline CDR1 and CDR2 sequences are SSHAT and FNYEAQ (reference sequence). With V trimmed by 5 bases and J by 3 bases, 5 bases remained unmatched.

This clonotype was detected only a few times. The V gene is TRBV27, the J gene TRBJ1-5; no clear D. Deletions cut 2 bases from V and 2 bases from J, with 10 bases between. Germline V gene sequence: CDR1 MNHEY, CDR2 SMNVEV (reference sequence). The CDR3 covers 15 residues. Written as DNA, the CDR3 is TGTGCCAGCAGTTTAAAGTCGTCCCGCAATCAGCCCCAGCATTTT. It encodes CASSLKSSRNQPQHF.

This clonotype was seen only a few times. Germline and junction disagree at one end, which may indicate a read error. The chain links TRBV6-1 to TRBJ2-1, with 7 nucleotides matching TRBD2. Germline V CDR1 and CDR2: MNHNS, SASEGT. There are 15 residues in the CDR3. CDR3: CASSEAPTSYHEQFF. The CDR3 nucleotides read TGTGCCAGCAGTGAAGCCCCGACTAGCTACCATGAGCAGTTCTTC.

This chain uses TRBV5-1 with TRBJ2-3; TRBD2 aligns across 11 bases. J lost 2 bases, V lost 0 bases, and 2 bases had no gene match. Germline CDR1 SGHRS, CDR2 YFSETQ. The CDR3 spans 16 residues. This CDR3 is CASSLGGLADTDTQYF. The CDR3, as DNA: TGCGCCAGCAGCTTGGGGGGACTAGCGGACACAGATACGCAGTATTTT.

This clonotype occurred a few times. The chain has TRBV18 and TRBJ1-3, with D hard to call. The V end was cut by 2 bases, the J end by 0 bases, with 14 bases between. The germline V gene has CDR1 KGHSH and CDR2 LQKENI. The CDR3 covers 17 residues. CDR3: CASSPSLTRFSGNTIYF. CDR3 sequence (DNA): TGTGCCAGCTCACCAAGTTTGACTAGGTTCTCTGGAAACACCATATATTTT.

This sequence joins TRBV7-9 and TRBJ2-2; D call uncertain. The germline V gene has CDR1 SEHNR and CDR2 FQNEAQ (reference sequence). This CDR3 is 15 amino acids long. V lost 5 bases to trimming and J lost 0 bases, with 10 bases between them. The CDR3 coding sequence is TGTGCCAGCAGCACCAGGACCTCGAACACCGGGGAGCTGTTTTTT. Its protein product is CASSTRTSNTGELFF.

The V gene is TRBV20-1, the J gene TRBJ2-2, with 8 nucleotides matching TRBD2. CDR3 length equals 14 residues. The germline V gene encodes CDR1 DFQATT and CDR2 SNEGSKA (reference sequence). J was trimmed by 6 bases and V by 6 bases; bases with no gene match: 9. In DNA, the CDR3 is TGCAGTGCAAAGAGCGGGGGCAGGGCCGGGGAGCTGTTTTTT. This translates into CSAKSGGRAGELFF.

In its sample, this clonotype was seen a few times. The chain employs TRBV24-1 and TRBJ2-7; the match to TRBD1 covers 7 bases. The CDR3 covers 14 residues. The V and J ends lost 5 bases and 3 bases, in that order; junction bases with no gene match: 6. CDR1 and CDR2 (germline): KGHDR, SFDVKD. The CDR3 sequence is CATSGGRGFYEQYF. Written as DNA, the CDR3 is TGTGCCACCAGTGGTGGCAGGGGGTTCTACGAGCAGTACTTC.

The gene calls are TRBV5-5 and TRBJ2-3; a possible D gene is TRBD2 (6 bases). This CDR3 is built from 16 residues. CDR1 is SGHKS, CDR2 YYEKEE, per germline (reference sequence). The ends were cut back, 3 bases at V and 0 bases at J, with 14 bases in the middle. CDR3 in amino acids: CASSWLGGTSTDTQYF. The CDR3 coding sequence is TGTGCCAGCAGCTGGCTAGGCGGGACTAGCACAGATACGCAGTATTTT.

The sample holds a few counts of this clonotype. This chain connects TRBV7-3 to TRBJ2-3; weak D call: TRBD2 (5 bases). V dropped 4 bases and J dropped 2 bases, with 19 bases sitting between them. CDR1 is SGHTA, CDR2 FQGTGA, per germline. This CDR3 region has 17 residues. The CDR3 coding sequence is TGTGCCAGCAGCTCAAAGATTTCGAGGGTTGACACAGATACGCAGTATTTT. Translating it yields CASSSKISRVDTDTQYF.

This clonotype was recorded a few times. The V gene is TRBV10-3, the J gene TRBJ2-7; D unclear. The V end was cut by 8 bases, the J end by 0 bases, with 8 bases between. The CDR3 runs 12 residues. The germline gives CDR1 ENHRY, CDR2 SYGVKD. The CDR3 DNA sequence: TGTGCCATCGGGCGGCCCTCCTACGAGCAGTACTTC. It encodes CAIGRPSYEQYF.

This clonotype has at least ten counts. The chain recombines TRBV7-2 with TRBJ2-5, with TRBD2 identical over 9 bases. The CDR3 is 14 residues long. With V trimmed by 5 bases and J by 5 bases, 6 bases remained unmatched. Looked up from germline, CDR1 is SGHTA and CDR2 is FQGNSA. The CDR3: CASSQGLAKETQYF. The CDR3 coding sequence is TGTGCCAGCAGCCAGGGACTAGCAAAGGAGACCCAGTACTTC. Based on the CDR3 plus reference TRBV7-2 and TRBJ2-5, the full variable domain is GAGVSQSPSNKVTEKGKDVELRCDPISGHTALYWYRQSLGQGLEFLIYFQGNSAPDKSGLPSDRFSAERTGGSVSTLTIQRTQQEDSAVYLCASSQGLAKETQYFGPGTRLLVL.

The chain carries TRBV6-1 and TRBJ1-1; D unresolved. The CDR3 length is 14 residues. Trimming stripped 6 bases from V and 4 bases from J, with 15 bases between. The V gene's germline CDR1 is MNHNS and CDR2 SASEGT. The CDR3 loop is CASRPRGVTTEAFF. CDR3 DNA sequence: TGTGCCAGCAGACCCCGCGGGGTGACCACTGAAGCTTTCTTT.